The 20 T cell receptor beta chains in this list originate from one sample, sequenced in a study of T-cell reconstitution after alpha-beta-depleted transplantation in children. During its preparation, the TCRbeta library received unique molecular identifiers. TCRdb re-called the PCR reads with MiXCR, one entry per CDR3 protein. There are about 370,000 distinct CDR3 sequences in the sample; over 20% occur only once, and 3.8% lies in the top ten. This specimen was PBMCs from the stem cell graft donor, taken from the stem cell graft. Receptors originate from a human donor who donated a stem cell graft to a child with acute myeloid leukemia.

In this sample, this clonotype turned up many times. This rearrangement joins TRBV29-1 to TRBJ2-1; the D gene is possibly TRBD2 (6 bases). Trimming pared 7 bases from V and 4 bases from J, leaving 11 bases between. CDR1 and CDR2 (germline): SQVTM, ANQGSEA. This CDR3 is 12 amino acids long. This CDR3 reads CSALRGYNEQFF. CDR3 DNA: TGCAGCGCGTTGCGGGGATACAATGAGCAGTTCTTC.

The J gene is TRBJ1-3, the V gene TRBV28; TRBD1 matches 7 bases. Germline V gene lookup returns CDR1 MDHEN and CDR2 SYDVKM. The CDR3 is 17 amino acids. V was clipped by 5 bases and J by 0 bases; unmatched bases: 10. The CDR3 nucleotides read TGTGCCAGCAGTCGAACAGGGGTCTCCTACTCTGGAAACACCATATATTTT. Translation gives CASSRTGVSYSGNTIYF.

This clonotype was counted only a few times. The J gene is TRBJ1-5, the V gene TRBV2, with D tentatively TRBD1 (5 bases). V lost 7 bases and J lost 3, with 13 bases in between. This CDR3 has 14 residues. Germline V gene sequence: CDR1 SNHLY, CDR2 FYNNEI. Written as DNA, the CDR3 is TGTGCCAGCAATTCAGGGCAGTTCAATCAGCCCCAGCATTTT. Translating it yields CASNSGQFNQPQHF.

This clonotype was detected a few times. This rearrangement joins TRBV6-2 or TRBV6-3 to TRBJ2-2; D might be TRBD1 (6 bases). Germline V gene lookup returns CDR1 MNHEY and CDR2 SVGEGT. Trimming stripped 5 bases from V and 2 bases from J, with 18 bases between. The length of the CDR3 is 17 residues. The CDR3 DNA sequence: TGTGCCAGCAGTCCATGGGGGCGATTCCGAAACACCGGGGAGCTGTTTTTT. It specifies CASSPWGRFRNTGELFF.

The CDR3, as DNA: TGCAGCGTCATCAGGGGCTTGGGACGCACAGATACGCAGTATTTT. Protein product: CSVIRGLGRTDTQYF. The chain links TRBV29-1 to TRBJ2-3, with D possibly TRBD1 on 6 matching bases. The V and J ends lost 6 bases and 1 base respectively, with 17 bases between them. Germline lookup yields CDR1 SQVTM and CDR2 ANQGSEA. The CDR3 consists of 15 residues.

V is TRBV29-1 and J is TRBJ1-2; D unresolved. V gave up 7 bases and J gave up 5 bases, with 11 bases separating them. Germline-derived CDR1 and CDR2 are SQVTM and ANQGSEA. CDR3 size: 11 residues. CDR3 protein: CSAWEGYGYTF. The CDR3 DNA reads TGCAGCGCCTGGGAGGGATATGGCTACACCTTC.

This clonotype has only a few counts. This chain links TRBV20-1 with TRBJ2-1; D perhaps matches TRBD2 (5 bases). V lost 5 bases and J 7 bases, leaving 9 bases between the germline ends. This CDR3 comprises 11 residues. CDR1 is DFQATT and CDR2 is SNEGSKA in the germline V gene (reference sequence). CDR3 nucleotides: TGCAGTGCTGCGGGTGTAAATGAGCAGTTCTTC. It encodes CSAAGVNEQFF.

V and J are TRBV25-1 and TRBJ2-4, with D possibly matching TRBD2 (5 bases). Germline V gene sequence: CDR1 MGHDK, CDR2 SYGVNS. This CDR3 region has 13 residues. The germline V and J ends were trimmed by 2 bases and 6 bases, with 8 bases remaining between them. The CDR3 region has the DNA TGTGCCAGCAGTGAAGTCCGGGGAAACATTCAGTACTTC. As protein: CASSEVRGNIQYF. Looking up the rest from reference TRBV25-1 and TRBJ2-4 gives the full variable domain: EADIYQTPRYLVIGTGKKITLECSQTMGHDKMYWYQQDPGMELHLIHYSYGVNSTEKGDLSSESTVSRIRTEHFPLTLESARPSHTSQYLCASSEVRGNIQYFGAGTRLSVL.

The chain couples TRBV9 to TRBJ2-7; TRBD2 agrees at 10 bases. The J segment lost 6 bases and the V segment lost 2 bases, leaving 5 bases of the junction unmatched. Looked up from germline, CDR1 is SGDLS and CDR2 is YYNGEE. This CDR3 has 14 amino acids. CDR3 loop: CASSVASGSPEQYF. Here the CDR3 DNA reads TGTGCCAGCAGCGTTGCTAGCGGGAGCCCCGAGCAGTACTTC. Full variable domain (outside the CDR3, taken from reference TRBV9 and TRBJ2-7): DSGVTQTPKHLITATGQRVTLRCSPRSGDLSVYWYQQSLDQGLQFLIQYYNGEERAKGNILERFSAQQFPDLHSELNLSSLELGDSALYFCASSVASGSPEQYFGPGTRLTVT.

The rearrangement uses TRBV7-2 and TRBJ2-7; TRBD1 matches 10 bases. The CDR3 covers 16 residues. Germline V gene data show CDR1 as SGHTA and CDR2 as FQGNSA. V dropped 5 bases and J dropped 1; count of bases not matched to a gene: 8. The CDR3 spells CASSPRPGQGSYEQYF. The CDR3 DNA follows: TGTGCCAGCAGCCCAAGGCCGGGACAGGGGTCCTACGAGCAGTACTTC.

This clonotype was recorded many times. The rearrangement uses TRBV29-1 and TRBJ2-1; no clear D. The V end lost 3 bases, the J end lost 8 bases, and 11 bases lay between the germline ends. Germline V gene data show CDR1 as SQVTM and CDR2 as ANQGSEA. The CDR3 sequence is 12 residues long. The CDR3: CSVESPLDEQFF. The DNA of the CDR3 is TGCAGCGTTGAGTCCCCCCTGGATGAGCAGTTCTTC.

This clonotype was seen a few times. The rearrangement joins TRBV6-5 to TRBJ1-5; no clear D. V was pared by 0 bases and J by 3 bases, with 9 bases between. This CDR3 is 15 amino acids long. The germline CDR1 and CDR2 sequences are MNHEY and SVGAGI. CDR3: CASSYSITTNQPQHF. CDR3 nucleotide sequence: TGTGCCAGCAGTTACTCGATCACAACCAATCAGCCCCAGCATTTT.

V usage is TRBV11-2 and J usage is TRBJ2-3; D remains ambiguous. Looked up from germline, CDR1 is SGHAT and CDR2 is FQNNGV. V dropped 4 bases and J dropped 0 bases, with 20 bases sitting between them. This CDR3 contains 18 residues. The CDR3 DNA reads TGTGCCAGCAGCTCCCTCCTTGGGCGTTACACTAGCACAGATACGCAGTATTTT. This sequence encodes CASSSLLGRYTSTDTQYF.

V gene TRBV24-1 combines with J gene TRBJ2-1; 7 nucleotides align to TRBD2. The germline V gene encodes CDR1 KGHDR and CDR2 SFDVKD. V was clipped by 4 bases and J by 2 bases; unmatched bases: 4. The CDR3 has 15 amino acids. The CDR3, as DNA: TGTGCCACCAGTGAGGGCGGGAGTACCTACAATGAGCAGTTCTTC. This encodes CATSEGGSTYNEQFF.

This chain links TRBV6-2 or TRBV6-3 with TRBJ2-4; no firm D call. CDR3 length: 13 amino acids. The ends were cut back, 2 bases at V and 4 bases at J, with 6 bases in the middle. The germline gives CDR1 MNHEY, CDR2 SVGEGT. The CDR3 reads CASSYGGKNIQYF. CDR3 sequence (DNA): TGTGCCAGCAGTTACGGCGGAAAAAACATTCAGTACTTC.

This clonotype was observed a few times. V usage is TRBV11-2 and J usage is TRBJ1-2; 9 bases are shared with TRBD1. This CDR3 has 13 residues. Trimming took 1 base from V and 7 from J; bases not matched to a gene: 1. The germline V gene encodes CDR1 SGHAT and CDR2 FQNNGV. The CDR3 is CASSLGDRVGYTF. For the CDR3, the DNA is TGTGCCAGCAGCTTAGGGGACAGGGTTGGCTACACCTTC.

This clonotype was found many times. The chain employs TRBV12-3 or TRBV12-4 and TRBJ2-1, with D possibly being TRBD1 (5 bases). V shed 7 bases and J shed 9 bases, with 10 bases lying between them. The CDR3 has 11 amino acids. CDR3 amino acids: CASTSDSEQFF. The CDR3 nucleotides read TGTGCCAGCACCTCAGACAGTGAGCAGTTCTTC.

The chain combines TRBV6-2 or TRBV6-3 with TRBJ2-3; TRBD2 matches at 7 bases. The CDR3 has 14 residues. Germline assignment: CDR1 MNHEY and CDR2 SVGEGT. Germline trimming cut 4 bases from V and 4 bases from J; bases unmatched to any gene: 5. The CDR3 DNA follows: TGTGCCAGCAGTTGGGACTACCGCTCAGATACGCAGTATTTT. Its protein product is CASSWDYRSDTQYF.

The chain couples TRBV7-3 to TRBJ2-3, with 9 bases aligning to TRBD2. Germline CDR1 SGHTA, CDR2 FQGTGA. The J segment lost 8 bases and the V segment lost 6 bases, leaving 15 bases of the junction unmatched. CDR3 length equals 16 residues. CDR3 sequence: CASSRTAGGARSTQYF. In nucleotides, the CDR3 is TGTGCCAGCAGTCGTACAGCGGGAGGTGCTCGGAGTACGCAGTATTTT.

CDR3 nucleotide sequence: TGTGCCAGCTCACCCAGGGCCTTGAACGAGCAGTACTTC. Protein product: CASSPRALNEQYF. The chain carries TRBV18 and TRBJ2-7; D may be TRBD1 (5 bases). Germline values: CDR1 KGHSH, CDR2 LQKENI. Trimming stripped 3 bases from V and 5 bases from J, with 11 bases between. CDR3 length: 13 amino acids.